Shown below are 5 T cell receptor beta chains from a single sample sequenced in a study of blood T cell repertoires in COVID-19. The data were produced by immunoSEQ multiplex PCR, yet TCRdb's version contains in-frame clones alone and is incomplete. The sample records under 15,000 clones, 65% to 80% being singletons. Source material: peripheral blood. The receptors were sampled from an elderly woman with acute or convalescent COVID-19.

J is TRBJ1-6 and V is TRBV7-2; D unclear. This CDR3 is built from 13 residues. Germline V gene data show CDR1 as SGHTA and CDR2 as FQGNSA. Trimming removed 2 bases at V and 8 bases at J, with 7 bases between. The CDR3 reads CASSLSSYSPLHF. DNA of the CDR3: TGTGCCAGCAGCTTATCCAGTTATTCACCCCTCCACTTT.

The chain combines TRBV14 with TRBJ2-3; D is undetermined. Trimming removed 9 bases from V and 8 bases from J, with 18 bases in between. CDR3 length: 13 residues. Germline loops: CDR1 SGHDN, CDR2 FVKESK. The CDR3 loop reads CASGRGNGGTQYF. CDR3 DNA: TGTGCCAGTGGCCGCGGAAACGGCGGTACGCAGTATTTT.

This clone was found once. The V gene is TRBV11-2, the J gene TRBJ2-3, with no clear D. V was shortened by 0 bases and J by 2 bases, with 12 bases between the two germline ends. Germline V gene data show CDR1 as SGHAT and CDR2 as FQNNGV. CDR3 length equals 16 residues. CDR3 in amino acids: CASSLDRGLFTDTQYF. As DNA, the CDR3 is TGTGCCAGCAGCTTAGATAGAGGCCTTTTCACAGATACGCAGTATTTT.

The rearrangement uses TRBV19 and TRBJ2-5; a weak D match, TRBD1 (5 bases). The V and J ends lost 5 bases and 3 bases respectively, with 13 bases between them. The CDR3 sequence is 14 residues long. The germline gives CDR1 LNHDA, CDR2 SQIVND (reference sequence). CDR3 in amino acids: CASSGGARKETQYF. DNA for the CDR3: TGTGCCAGTAGTGGTGGGGCGAGGAAAGAGACCCAGTACTTC. The complete variable domain, with remaining parts taken from reference TRBV19 and TRBJ2-5, reads DGGITQSPKYLFRKEGQNVTLSCEQNLNHDAMYWYRQDPGQGLRLIYYSQIVNDFQKGDIAEGYSVSREKKESFPLTVTSAQKNPTAFYLCASSGGARKETQYFGPGTRLLVL.

In its sample, this clone was seen a few times. The chain employs TRBV5-1 and TRBJ1-5; D is unclear. Between the trimmed V and J ends, which lost 1 base and 3 bases, there was a span of 11 bases. CDR1 and CDR2 from the germline V gene are SGHRS and YFSETQ. The CDR3 sequence is 15 residues long. In DNA, the CDR3 is TGCGCCAGCAGCTTGCGCCCACTACCCAATCAGCCCCAGCATTTT. Its protein product is CASSLRPLPNQPQHF.